What follows are 8 T cell receptor beta chains derived from one specimen sequenced in a study of cytotoxic CD8 clonotypes in ibrutinib-treated CLL. Here immunoSEQ multiplex PCR was the method, and the copy in TCRdb shows in-frame clones only, minus some. The table records roughly 250,000 clones, 70% of them present only once. The specimen was PBMCs, collected after 24 months of ibrutinib treatment. The receptors originated from a human donor with chronic lymphocytic leukemia.

The chain links TRBV29-1 to TRBJ2-7; TRBD1 is a possible D gene (6 bases). Trimming removed 4 bases at V and 4 bases at J, with 23 bases between. CDR1 is SQVTM and CDR2 is ANQGSEA in the germline V gene. CDR3 size: 16 residues. The DNA for the CDR3 is TGCAGCGTTGTCCCAGGGGTTATGACCCTCGGTTACGAGCAGTACTTC. Residues: CSVVPGVMTLGYEQYF.

This clone was seen a single time. This chain uses TRBV15 with TRBJ2-1, with a possible D match to TRBD2 (5 bases). Germline V lookup: CDR1 LNHNV, CDR2 YYDKDF (reference sequence). This CDR3 has 14 residues. V lost 2 bases and J 5 bases, leaving 10 bases between the germline ends. In DNA, the CDR3 is TGTGCCACCAGCAGAAGGACTGCTAACAATGAGCAGTTCTTC. Translation gives CATSRRTANNEQFF.

In its sample, this clone was seen a few times. The rearrangement links TRBV18 to TRBJ2-7, with TRBD2 matching 12 bases. V shed 6 bases and J 2 bases; nucleotides not matched to a gene: 2. From germline, CDR1 is KGHSH and CDR2 LQKENI. This CDR3 is 14 amino acids long. The CDR3 loop is CASSGLAGAYEQYF. CDR3 bases: TGTGCCAGCTCGGGACTAGCGGGTGCCTACGAGCAGTACTTC.

The chain employs TRBV2 and TRBJ1-1, with 7 bases matching TRBD1. This CDR3 region has 13 residues. After removal of 6 bases from V and 3 bases from J, the junction contained 4 bases not matched to a gene. Germline assignment: CDR1 SNHLY and CDR2 FYNNEI. The CDR3 DNA reads TGTGCCAGCAGCAGACAGGGCCACACTGAAGCTTTCTTT. This gives the protein CASSRQGHTEAFF.

The chain links TRBV18 to TRBJ2-5, with D tentatively TRBD2 (6 bases). Germline CDR1 and CDR2: KGHSH and LQKENI. There are 13 residues in the CDR3. Trimming stripped 4 bases from V and 4 bases from J, with 10 bases between. The DNA of the CDR3 is TGTGCCAGCTCACTCAGAGCGGGAGAGACCCAGTACTTC. Its protein is CASSLRAGETQYF.

V and J are TRBV27 and TRBJ2-1; 7 bases align to TRBD2. The CDR3 runs 13 residues. The V and J ends lost 8 bases and 12 bases, in that order; junction bases with no gene match: 13. Germline V gives CDR1 MNHEY, CDR2 SMNVEV (reference sequence). The CDR3 loop reads CASRSGSGVVQFF. The DNA of the CDR3 is TGTGCCAGCCGATCCGGGAGCGGGGTCGTGCAGTTCTTC.

The chain links TRBV11-2 to TRBJ2-5; TRBD1 or TRBD2 may be the D gene (5 bases each). V was pared by 1 base and J by 1 base, with 10 bases between. The CDR3 runs 15 residues. The germline gives CDR1 SGHAT, CDR2 FQNNGV. The CDR3 loop is CASSLGEGIQETQYF. CDR3 DNA sequence: TGTGCCAGCAGCTTAGGTGAGGGGATCCAAGAGACCCAGTACTTC.

This chain uses TRBV7-6 with TRBJ2-7; no clear D gene. Trimming stripped 1 base from V and 3 bases from J, with 7 bases between. This CDR3 contains 13 residues. Germline values: CDR1 SGHVS, CDR2 FNYEAQ. CDR3 amino acids: CASSLGEYYEQYF. DNA for the CDR3: TGTGCCAGCAGCTTAGGGGAATACTACGAGCAGTACTTC.